The clone carrying this TCR beta chain has just a few counts. Its antigen is not identified. TCRdb independently ran MiXCR on the RACE reads; one entry per CDR3 protein. The repertoire consists of 75,000 to 95,000 distinct CDR3 sequences, with 8% to 13% occurring once and the leading ten covering over 2%. The source of the sample is a study of human T cells and chemical hapten exposure. Study overall: Patients' scalps got diphenylcyclopropenone weekly throughout the approximately 25-week study. Upper-back patch tests with 0.01% DPC were read at 6 days. Chiefly women, the patients showed alopecia areata, totalis or universalis.

Germline CDR1 MNHEY, CDR2 SVGEGT. CDR3 length: 12 residues. Trimming took off 0 bases at V and 9 bases at J, with 8 bases between the two ends. General study results and limits: PT1 expanded TCR counts and patch test score correlated positively.

As for time point: patch test 2, 6 weeks after DPC sensitization. As to treatment: therapeutic diphenylcyclopropenone sensitization with weekly scalp DPC. This chain joins TRBV6-2 or TRBV6-3 and TRBJ1-1; D uncertain. The sequence came from a man in his forties with alopecia areata. Some clones in this sample may be carry-over from other donors' samples. The sample consisted of whole blood, taken in connection with sensitization to the hapten diphenylcyclopropenone (DPC). CDR3 coding DNA: TGTGCCAGCAGTTACTCAGGGTGGAAAGCTTTCTTT. Protein sequence: CASSYSGWKAFF.